The 8 T cell receptor beta chains reported below all come from one sample, sequenced in a study of blood T cell repertoires in COVID-19. The table came from immunoSEQ multiplex PCR; TCRdb's copy has only in-frame clones and leaves some out. The sample shows 200,000 to 300,000 clones, about 91% of them seen only once. Sequenced: peripheral blood. The receptors here all came from a person aged 18-30 years with COVID-19, enrolled during active disease.

This clone was detected once. The chain links TRBV19 to TRBJ2-1; D is perhaps TRBD2 (5 bases). This CDR3 has 13 amino acids. Per the germline V gene, CDR1 is LNHDA and CDR2 is SQIVND (reference sequence). Trimming left V 8 bases short and J 8 bases short, with 16 bases between. DNA of the CDR3: TGTGCCAGTCTCCCGCCCTTGGGAGATGAGCAGTTCTTC. This gives the protein CASLPPLGDEQFF.

The chain carries TRBV19 and TRBJ2-5; a weak D match, TRBD1 (6 bases). The CDR3 is 15 residues long. Trimming left V 4 bases short and J 5 bases short, with 17 bases between. Germline CDR1 and CDR2: LNHDA and SQIVND (reference sequence). CDR3 nucleotides: TGTGCCAGTAGTACGCCGTCAGGGGCGACGGAGACCCAGTACTTC. Protein: CASSTPSGATETQYF.

The chain links TRBV10-3 to TRBJ2-1; the D gene is possibly TRBD2 (5 bases). The CDR3 extends over 13 amino acids. Deletions cut 3 bases from V and 9 bases from J, with 12 bases between. The germline V gene encodes CDR1 ENHRY and CDR2 SYGVKD. The CDR3 DNA is TGTGCCATCAGTGATACTAGAATGGGTGAGCAGTTCTTC. Amino acids: CAISDTRMGEQFF.

This rearrangement joins TRBV5-8 to TRBJ1-5; D remains ambiguous. There are 14 residues in the CDR3. Germline-derived CDR1 and CDR2 are SGHTS and YDEGEE. V was pared by 5 bases and J by 4 bases, with 13 bases between. CDR3 sequence (DNA): TGTGCCAGCAGTTTCAGTAGCGGGAATCAGCCCCAGCATTTT. It translates to CASSFSSGNQPQHF.

The V call is TRBV5-6, the J call TRBJ2-7; 11 positions agree with TRBD1. CDR1 and CDR2 from the germline V gene are SGHDT and YYEEEE. With 0 bases clipped from V and 3 bases from J, the junction kept 2 bases outside the gene matches. This CDR3 is built from 15 residues. CDR3: CASSLVGQGVYEQYF. CDR3 in DNA: TGTGCCAGCAGCTTGGTGGGACAGGGGGTCTACGAGCAGTACTTC.

The chain is built from TRBV5-6 and TRBJ1-2; D call uncertain. Germline assignment: CDR1 SGHDT and CDR2 YYEEEE. The V end was cut by 2 bases, the J end by 1 base, with 9 bases between. The CDR3 covers 14 residues. The CDR3 here is CASSFDLINYGYTF. The CDR3 DNA is TGTGCCAGCAGCTTTGACTTAATTAACTATGGCTACACCTTC.

V gene TRBV27 combines with J gene TRBJ1-6; D unclear. The CDR3 is 14 amino acids. V was clipped by 2 bases and J by 6 bases, with 8 bases between them. Per germline, CDR1 MNHEY and CDR2 SMNVEV (reference sequence). This CDR3 reads CASSLRGLNSPLHF. In nucleotides, the CDR3 is TGTGCCAGCAGTTTACGAGGCCTTAATTCACCCCTCCACTTT.

J is TRBJ2-4 and V is TRBV6-1, with 11 bases lining up with TRBD2. Germline CDR1 is MNHNS and CDR2 is SASEGT. Trimming removed 3 bases from V and 0 bases from J; junction bases left unmatched: 7. This CDR3 is 18 amino acids long. The CDR3 DNA sequence: TGTGCCAGCAGTGATTTTCTAGCGGGAGGTGAAGCCAAAAACATTCAGTACTTC. Amino acids: CASSDFLAGGEAKNIQYF.